This passage covers 18 T cell receptor beta chains from one sample sequenced in a study of blood T cell repertoires in COVID-19. Sequencing used immunoSEQ multiplex PCR; TCRdb keeps in-frame clones, though not all of them. The table has about 42,000 clones, roughly 80% seen once. Material: peripheral blood. These receptor sequences come from a woman between 65 and 79 years old with acute or convalescent COVID-19.

The chain recombines TRBV6-5 with TRBJ1-3, with D tentatively TRBD1 (5 bases). The CDR3 has 15 residues. Germline V gene sequence: CDR1 MNHEY, CDR2 SVGAGI. The V end was cut by 2 bases, the J end by 0 bases, with 8 bases between. The CDR3 sequence is CASSYDSRSGNTIYF. Written as DNA, the CDR3 is TGTGCCAGCAGTTACGACAGCCGCTCTGGAAACACCATATATTTT.

This clone was seen many times. V is TRBV20-1 and J is TRBJ2-3; D is ambiguous. The CDR3 length is 12 residues. V gave up 3 bases and J gave up 5 bases, with 9 bases separating them. CDR1 and CDR2 (germline): DFQATT, SNEGSKA (reference sequence). The CDR3: CSASQAEDTQYF. The CDR3 DNA reads TGCAGTGCTAGTCAGGCTGAAGATACGCAGTATTTT.

The rearrangement joins TRBV6-6 to TRBJ2-7, with D possibly matching TRBD1 (5 bases). CDR1 is MNHNY, CDR2 SVGAGI, per germline (reference sequence). Trimming pared 4 bases from V and 1 base from J, leaving 8 bases between. The CDR3 length is 13 residues. CDR3 region: CASSSAGSYEQYF. Written as DNA, the CDR3 is TGTGCCAGCAGTTCGGCAGGGTCCTACGAGCAGTACTTC.

The chain employs TRBV5-1 and TRBJ1-1; D gene unclear. The CDR3 runs to 12 residues. Trimming took 5 bases from V and 2 from J, leaving 7 bases between them. Germline V gene sequence: CDR1 SGHRS, CDR2 YFSETQ. CDR3 sequence: CASSNKNTEAFF. CDR3 sequence (DNA): TGCGCCAGCAGTAACAAAAACACTGAAGCTTTCTTT. Variable domain in full (rest from reference TRBV5-1 and TRBJ1-1): KAGVTQTPRYLIKTRGQQVTLSCSPISGHRSVSWYQQTPGQGLQFLFEYFSETQRNKGNFPGRFSGRQFSNSRSEMNVSTLELGDSALYLCASSNKNTEAFFGQGTRLTVV.

The CDR3 DNA sequence: TGTGCCACCAGTGACCCTGGACTAGCGGGGGGTGGATTCTACACCGGGGAGCTGTTTTTT. Its translation: CATSDPGLAGGGFYTGELFF. This chain links TRBV24-1 with TRBJ2-2; TRBD2 aligns across 14 bases. V lost 4 bases to trimming and J lost 3 bases; unmatched junction nucleotides: 12. The CDR3 runs 20 residues. From germline, CDR1 is KGHDR and CDR2 SFDVKD.

This clone was picked up many times. This chain links TRBV19 with TRBJ2-1; 13 bases are a match to TRBD2. Germline V gene lookup returns CDR1 LNHDA and CDR2 SQIVND (reference sequence). The junction had 3 bases not matched to a gene; V was cut back by 6 bases and J by 1 base. The CDR3 extends over 16 amino acids. CDR3 nucleotides: TGTGCCAGTAGGACTAGCGGGGGGAGGTCCTACAATGAGCAGTTCTTC. Translating it yields CASRTSGGRSYNEQFF. The full variable domain, completed using reference TRBV19 and TRBJ2-1, is DGGITQSPKYLFRKEGQNVTLSCEQNLNHDAMYWYRQDPGQGLRLIYYSQIVNDFQKGDIAEGYSVSREKKESFPLTVTSAQKNPTAFYLCASRTSGGRSYNEQFFGPGTRLTVL.

J is TRBJ1-2 and V is TRBV12-3 or TRBV12-4, with D hard to call. V was pared by 7 bases and J by 2 bases, with 11 bases between. This CDR3 comprises 13 residues. The CDR3 DNA reads as TGTGCCAGCACCCCATCATTGAACTATGGCTACACCTTC. Its translation: CASTPSLNYGYTF.

This clone was observed a few times. The rearrangement joins TRBV29-1 to TRBJ1-2; TRBD1 matches 8 bases. Per germline, CDR1 SQVTM and CDR2 ANQGSEA. V was pared by 3 bases and J by 6 bases, with 6 bases of the junction left unmatched. There are 13 residues in the CDR3. CDR3: CSVEPGGSDGYTF. The CDR3 DNA is TGCAGCGTTGAGCCAGGGGGCTCAGATGGCTACACCTTC. Supplemented by reference TRBV29-1 and TRBJ1-2, the full variable domain reads SAVISQKPSRDICQRGTSLTIQCQVDSQVTMMFWYRQQPGQSLTLIATANQGSEATYESGFVIDKFPISRPNLTFSTLTVSNMSPEDSSIYLCSVEPGGSDGYTFGSGTRLTVV.

CDR3 sequence: CASSVERGSYNEQFF. The CDR3 DNA sequence: TGTGCCAGCAGCGTGGAGCGGGGATCCTACAATGAGCAGTTCTTC. The gene calls are TRBV9 and TRBJ2-1, with TRBD2 matching 7 bases. Germline trimming cut 2 bases from V and 1 base from J; bases unmatched to any gene: 3. Germline V gene data show CDR1 as SGDLS and CDR2 as YYNGEE. The CDR3 contains 15 residues.

The V and J genes are TRBV7-9 and TRBJ2-5; D possibly corresponds to TRBD1 (5 bases). The CDR3 is 13 residues long. Germline lookup yields CDR1 SEHNR and CDR2 FQNEAQ (reference sequence). V lost 5 bases to trimming and J lost 2 bases, with 9 bases between them. As DNA, the CDR3 is TGTGCCAGCAGCCAGGGCAGACAAGAGACCCAGTACTTC. It yields the protein CASSQGRQETQYF.

This sequence joins TRBV7-8 and TRBJ1-3, with 9 bases that match TRBD1. CDR1 is SGHVS, CDR2 FQNEAQ, per germline. The junction had 6 bases not matched to a gene; V was cut back by 5 bases and J by 4 bases. There are 15 residues in the CDR3. The CDR3 DNA reads as TGTGCCAGCAGCAACCAACAGGGGGCCGGAAACACCATATATTTT. This gives the protein CASSNQQGAGNTIYF.

This chain links TRBV10-3 with TRBJ1-2; D not resolved. CDR3 length: 14 amino acids. The germline gives CDR1 ENHRY, CDR2 SYGVKD. V dropped 7 bases and J dropped 6 bases, with 18 bases sitting between them. The CDR3 DNA follows: TGTGCCATCAAGAGCGCCAGTGAGAGCCATGGCTACACCTTC. Translated: CAIKSASESHGYTF.

This clone was recorded a few times. The chain joins TRBV5-4 to TRBJ1-2; D is possibly TRBD1 (5 bases). The germline V gene encodes CDR1 SGHNT and CDR2 YYREEE (reference sequence). V was pared by 4 bases and J by 2 bases, with 12 bases between. This CDR3 has 14 amino acids. The DNA for the CDR3 is TGTGCCAGCAGCATGGGGCAGGGCAACTATGGCTACACCTTC. Its protein product is CASSMGQGNYGYTF.

The rearrangement joins TRBV6-5 to TRBJ2-7; possible D gene TRBD1, 6 bases. In germline, CDR1 is MNHEY, CDR2 SVGAGI. CDR3 length equals 12 residues. V lost 5 bases and J 2 bases, leaving 7 bases between the germline ends. This CDR3 reads CASSRTAYEQYF. CDR3 in DNA: TGTGCCAGCAGTCGGACAGCCTACGAGCAGTACTTC.

The chain uses TRBV7-6 and TRBJ1-2; TRBD1 aligns across 9 bases. The CDR3 runs 14 residues. Germline V gene lookup returns CDR1 SGHVS and CDR2 FNYEAQ. V shed 5 bases and J 8 bases; nucleotides not matched to a gene: 9. The chain's CDR3 is CASSMRTGGGGYTF. The CDR3 region has the DNA TGTGCCAGCAGCATGCGAACAGGGGGCGGAGGCTACACCTTC.

The chain is built from TRBV19 and TRBJ2-3, with D tentatively TRBD1 (5 bases). In germline, CDR1 is LNHDA, CDR2 SQIVND (reference sequence). CDR3 size: 13 residues. V lost 4 bases to trimming and J lost 3 bases, with 8 bases between them. The CDR3 DNA reads TGTGCCAGTAGTACCCAGGGAACAGATACGCAGTATTTT. It specifies CASSTQGTDTQYF.

This clone was picked up one time. The genes are TRBV5-4 and TRBJ2-3; D possibly corresponds to TRBD1 (6 bases). The CDR3 has 15 amino acids. V lost 3 bases, J lost 3 bases, and 14 bases lay in between. Germline V gives CDR1 SGHNT, CDR2 YYREEE (reference sequence). This CDR3 reads CASSSTGIRTDTQYF. The DNA for the CDR3 is TGTGCCAGCAGCTCTACAGGGATTAGGACAGATACGCAGTATTTT.

This chain uses TRBV18 with TRBJ1-1; D is unresolved. Germline V gene lookup returns CDR1 KGHSH and CDR2 LQKENI. V was clipped by 3 bases and J by 4 bases, with 12 bases between them. This CDR3 is built from 14 residues. This CDR3 is CASSPREVATEAFF. In nucleotides, the CDR3 is TGTGCCAGCTCACCGAGGGAGGTGGCCACTGAAGCTTTCTTT. The full variable domain, in which reference TRBV18 and TRBJ1-1 provide the parts outside the CDR3, is NAGVMQNPRHLVRRRGQEARLRCSPMKGHSHVYWYRQLPEEGLKFMVYLQKENIIDESGMPKERFSAEFPKEGPSILRIQQVVRGDSAAYFCASSPREVATEAFFGQGTRLTVV.